Following are 3 T cell receptor beta chains from one sample sequenced in a study of cytomegalovirus exposure and HLA in healthy donors. The PCR had 60 Vbeta and 13 Jbeta primers. TCRdb's table, derived via immunoSEQ multiplex PCR, lists solely in-frame clones and lacks some. This table has more than 65,000 clones, under 80% appearing once. The sample consisted of PBMCs. The receptors here all came from a man aged 18 to 29 in good health and CMV-seropositive.

This clone has more than one count but fewer than ten. The chain employs TRBV29-1 and TRBJ2-1; TRBD2 aligns across 13 bases. Germline V gene sequence: CDR1 SQVTM, CDR2 ANQGSEA. Unmatched junction bases numbered 8, after V lost 7 bases and J lost 5 bases. The CDR3 is 15 residues long. In nucleotides, the CDR3 is TGCAGCGCTTGGACTAGCGGGAGAGCCCACAATGAGCAGTTCTTC. It is translated as CSAWTSGRAHNEQFF.

The chain employs TRBV28 and TRBJ2-1; D might be TRBD1 (6 bases). The CDR3 extends over 15 amino acids. V was cut by 5 bases and J by 5 bases, with 16 bases left in between. Germline CDR1 is MDHEN and CDR2 is SYDVKM. CDR3 DNA: TGTGCCAGCAGTGCGACAGGTTTGGGAGACAATGAGCAGTTCTTC. This codes for CASSATGLGDNEQFF.

This chain connects TRBV28 to TRBJ2-7; 8 bases fit TRBD2. This CDR3 has 17 amino acids. The germline gives CDR1 MDHEN, CDR2 SYDVKM. J lost 5 bases, V lost 3 bases, and 15 bases had no gene match. The CDR3 reads CASSLRGDREGLHEQYF. CDR3 nucleotide sequence: TGTGCCAGCAGTTTGAGGGGGGACCGGGAGGGCCTCCACGAGCAGTACTTC.